Presented here are 5 T cell receptor beta chains from one specimen sequenced in a study of blood T cells in healthy people across ages. The authors ran a second PCR of 7 to 11 cycles using a sample-barcoded 5' primer and a J-beta primer mix. Using its own MiXCR run on the 5' RACE reads, TCRdb lists one record per CDR3 protein. This table has roughly 700,000 distinct CDR3 sequences, 45% to 50% appearing once. What was sequenced was blood. The receptors come from a woman aged 55-70 years in good health.

This clonotype was counted a few times. The rearrangement joins TRBV20-1 to TRBJ2-1; tentatively, D is TRBD1 (6 bases). Trimming took 6 bases from V and 4 from J, leaving 22 bases between them. CDR3 length: 16 residues. Germline V gene lookup returns CDR1 DFQATT and CDR2 SNEGSKA (reference sequence). The CDR3 protein is CSADNRGAGVYNEQFF. The CDR3 DNA reads TGCAGTGCGGATAACCGGGGAGCAGGGGTATACAATGAGCAGTTCTTC.

Concerning this clonotype itself: One base away lies a much larger clone, so this may be a sequencing read error. The V gene is TRBV7-2, the J gene TRBJ2-5; D is possibly TRBD1 (6 bases). Per the germline V gene, CDR1 is SGHTA and CDR2 is FQGNSA. V shed 5 bases and J shed 11 bases, with 33 bases lying between them. The CDR3 has 18 residues. CDR3 nucleotides: TGTGCCAGCAGCCTGACCGGGCCGAGCGACAGGTCCTCCTACGGGCAGTACTTC. Protein: CASSLTGPSDRSSYGQYF.

The chain links TRBV27 to TRBJ2-4, with 7 nucleotides matching TRBD2. The J call is in doubt because the DNA end fits TRBJ2-7 better. The germline V gene has CDR1 MNHEY and CDR2 SMNVEV (reference sequence). The CDR3 extends over 16 amino acids. DNA for the CDR3: TGTGCCAGCAGTTTAAAGGGACTGCGGGAGTCCTACGAGCAGTACTTC. Translation: CASSLKGLRESYEQYF.

The table lists this clonotype with a few counts. This sequence joins TRBV5-1 and TRBJ2-7; 8 bases are shared with TRBD2. After removal of 5 bases from V and 0 bases from J, the junction contained 7 bases not matched to a gene. The CDR3 is 15 amino acids. CDR1 and CDR2 (germline): SGHRS, YFSETQ. CDR3 loop: CASRISGISSYEQYF. The CDR3 bases are TGCGCCAGCAGGATTAGCGGGATCAGCTCCTACGAGCAGTACTTC.

The genes are TRBV11-2 and TRBJ2-3; D possibly corresponds to TRBD2 (5 bases). Germline V CDR1 and CDR2: SGHAT, FQNNGV. V shed 8 bases and J shed 3 bases, with 18 bases lying between them. CDR3 length: 15 amino acids. The CDR3 DNA is TGTGCCAGCGTCCCTAGCCTGAGGGTAACAGATACGCAGTATTTT. Protein: CASVPSLRVTDTQYF.